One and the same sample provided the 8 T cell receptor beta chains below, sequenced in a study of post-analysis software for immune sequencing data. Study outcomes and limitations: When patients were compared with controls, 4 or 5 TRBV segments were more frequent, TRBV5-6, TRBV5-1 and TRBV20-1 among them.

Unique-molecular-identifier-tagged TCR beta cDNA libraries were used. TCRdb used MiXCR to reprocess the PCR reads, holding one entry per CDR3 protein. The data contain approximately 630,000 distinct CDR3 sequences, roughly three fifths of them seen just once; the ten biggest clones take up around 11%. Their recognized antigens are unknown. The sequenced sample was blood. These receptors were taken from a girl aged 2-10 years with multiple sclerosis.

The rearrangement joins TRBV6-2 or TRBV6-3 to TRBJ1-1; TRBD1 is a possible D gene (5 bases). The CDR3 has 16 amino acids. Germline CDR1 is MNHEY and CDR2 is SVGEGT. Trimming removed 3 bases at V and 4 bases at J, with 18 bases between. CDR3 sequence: CASSYSLRDGLTEAFF. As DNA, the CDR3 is TGTGCCAGCAGTTATTCCCTCCGGGACGGCCTCACTGAAGCTTTCTTT.

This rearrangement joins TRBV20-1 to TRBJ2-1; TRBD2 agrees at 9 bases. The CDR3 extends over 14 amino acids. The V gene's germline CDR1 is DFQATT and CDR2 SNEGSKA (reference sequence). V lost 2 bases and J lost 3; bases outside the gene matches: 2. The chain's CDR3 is CSARKTSGYNEQFF. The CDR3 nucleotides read TGCAGTGCTAGAAAGACTAGCGGCTACAATGAGCAGTTCTTC.

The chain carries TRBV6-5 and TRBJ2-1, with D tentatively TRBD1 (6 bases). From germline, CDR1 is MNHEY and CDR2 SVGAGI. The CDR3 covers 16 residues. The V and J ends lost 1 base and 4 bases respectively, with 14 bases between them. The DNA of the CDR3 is TGTGCCAGCAGTTACTGGTCAGGGGCAGGGTACAATGAGCAGTTCTTC. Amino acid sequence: CASSYWSGAGYNEQFF.

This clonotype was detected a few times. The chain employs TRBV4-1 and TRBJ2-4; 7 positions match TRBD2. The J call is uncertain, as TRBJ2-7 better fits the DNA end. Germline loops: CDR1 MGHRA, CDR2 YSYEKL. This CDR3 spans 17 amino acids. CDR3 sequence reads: CASSQEGGGSYTYEQYF. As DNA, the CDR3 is TGCGCCAGCAGCCAAGAAGGTGGCGGGAGTTATACCTACGAGCAGTACTTC.

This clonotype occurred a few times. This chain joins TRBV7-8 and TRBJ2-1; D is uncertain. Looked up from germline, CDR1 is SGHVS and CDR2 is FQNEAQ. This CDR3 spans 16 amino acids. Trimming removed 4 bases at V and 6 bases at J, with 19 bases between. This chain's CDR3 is CASSSHRVPYVNEQFF. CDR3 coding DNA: TGTGCCAGCAGCTCCCACCGGGTACCGTACGTCAATGAGCAGTTCTTC.

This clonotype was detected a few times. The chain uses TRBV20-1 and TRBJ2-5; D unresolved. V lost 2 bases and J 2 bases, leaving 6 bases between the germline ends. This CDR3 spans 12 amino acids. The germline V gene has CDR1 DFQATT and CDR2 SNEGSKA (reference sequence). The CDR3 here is CSARWGQETQYF. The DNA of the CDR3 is TGCAGTGCTAGATGGGGTCAAGAGACCCAGTACTTC.

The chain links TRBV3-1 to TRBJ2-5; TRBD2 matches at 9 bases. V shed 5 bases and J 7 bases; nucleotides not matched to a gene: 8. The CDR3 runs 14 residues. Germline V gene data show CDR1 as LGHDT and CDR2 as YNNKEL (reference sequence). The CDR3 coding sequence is TGTGCCAGCAGCGAGCTAGCGGGGCGGATGACCCAGTACTTC. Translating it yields CASSELAGRMTQYF.

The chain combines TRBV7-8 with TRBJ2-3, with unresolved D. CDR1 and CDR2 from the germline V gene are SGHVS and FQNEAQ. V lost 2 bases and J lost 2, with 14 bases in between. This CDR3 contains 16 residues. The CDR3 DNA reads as TGTGCCAGCAGCTTACGGATCGACTCGCTCACAGATACGCAGTATTTT. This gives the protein CASSLRIDSLTDTQYF.